Listed below are T cell receptor beta chains from one sample, sequenced in a study of blood T cell repertoires in COVID-19. Assay: immunoSEQ multiplex PCR; the TCRdb copy retains only in-frame clones and omits some. The sample holds fewer than 300,000 clones, roughly 92% seen once. The sample was peripheral blood. These receptors were obtained from a woman in her twenties or thirties with COVID-19, enrolled during active disease. Both conserved end residues are part of each CDR3. The D gene is left open where the match is weak. Size values are once, few and many counts, or a class for expanded clones, and some rows have none.

D: .; size: .; J: TRBJ2-1; V: TRBV29-1; DNA: TGCAGCGTTGAGGACAGTCATAATTATGAGCAGTTCTTC; CDR3: CSVEDSHNYEQFF
D: .; size: .; J: TRBJ2-2; V: TRBV5-1; DNA: TGCGCCAGCAGCTTGGCCGTTGGTAGTACCGGGGAGCTGTTTTTT; CDR3: CASSLAVGSTGELFF
D: .; size: .; J: TRBJ2-6; V: TRBV20-1; DNA: TGCAGTGCTACTGACAGGTCTGGTGGGGCCAACGTCCTGACTTTC; CDR3: CSATDRSGGANVLTF
D: TRBD2; size: .; J: TRBJ2-2; V: TRBV19; DNA: TGTGCCAGTATGATAGGGGAGGGCGGGGAGCTGTTTTTT; CDR3: CASMIGEGGELFF
D: .; size: .; J: TRBJ1-1; V: TRBV29-1; DNA: TGCAGCGTTGAGGCAGGGGCGAACACTGAAGCTTTCTTT; CDR3: CSVEAGANTEAFF
D: .; size: .; J: TRBJ2-1; V: TRBV5-4; DNA: TGTGCCAGCAGCTCTCCCAAAAACAGGGAAGGTGAGCAGTTCTTC; CDR3: CASSSPKNREGEQFF
D: TRBD2; size: .; J: TRBJ2-5; V: TRBV2; DNA: TGTGCCAGCAGTGCCCGGGAGGGCCAAGAGACCCAGTACTTC; CDR3: CASSAREGQETQYF
D: .; size: .; J: TRBJ1-1; V: TRBV12-2; DNA: TGTGCAAGTCGCCCGGACAGCCTGAACACTGAAGCTTTCTTT; CDR3: CASRPDSLNTEAFF
D: TRBD1; size: .; J: TRBJ2-7; V: TRBV5-1; DNA: TGCGCCAGCAGCTTGAATAGGGACAGCTCCTACGAGCAGTACTTC; CDR3: CASSLNRDSSYEQYF
D: TRBD1; size: .; J: TRBJ1-2; V: TRBV30; DNA: TGTGCCTGGAGTCCTGGGACAGATGGCTACACCTTC; CDR3: CAWSPGTDGYTF
D: TRBD1; size: .; J: TRBJ2-5; V: TRBV5-1; DNA: TGCGCCAGCAGCCCCCGGACAGGGGGAGAGACCCAGTACTTC; CDR3: CASSPRTGGETQYF
D: .; size: .; J: TRBJ1-2; V: TRBV6-6; DNA: TGTGCCAGCAGAACTCGGGACTATGGCTACACCTTC; CDR3: CASRTRDYGYTF
D: .; size: .; J: TRBJ2-7; V: TRBV6-1; DNA: TGTGCCAGCAGTGATTATATGCGGGACTACGAGCAGTACTTC; CDR3: CASSDYMRDYEQYF
D: TRBD2; size: .; J: TRBJ2-7; V: TRBV11-2; DNA: TGTGCCAGCAGCTATGGGACTACACACTCCTACGAGCAGTACTTC; CDR3: CASSYGTTHSYEQYF
D: TRBD2; size: .; J: TRBJ2-3; V: TRBV6-5; DNA: TGTGCCAGCAGTTGGACGGGGACTAGCGTCGGAGATACGCAGTATTTT; CDR3: CASSWTGTSVGDTQYF
D: .; size: once; J: TRBJ1-1; V: TRBV19; DNA: TGTGCCAGTAGCAATACAGAGAACACTGAAGCTTTCTTT; CDR3: CASSNTENTEAFF
D: .; size: .; J: TRBJ1-5; V: TRBV27; DNA: TGTGCCAGCAGTTTTTACAATCAGCCCCAGCATTTT; CDR3: CASSFYNQPQHF
D: .; size: once; J: TRBJ1-2; V: TRBV30; DNA: TGTGCCTGGAGTAGAGCAGGGGAGGGCTATGGCTACACCTTC; CDR3: CAWSRAGEGYGYTF
D: .; size: .; J: TRBJ2-1; V: TRBV12-3/TRBV12-4; DNA: TGTGCCAGCAGTTTGTCGGGGGGCTATGAGCAGTTCTTC; CDR3: CASSLSGGYEQFF
D: .; size: .; J: TRBJ1-6; V: TRBV20-1; DNA: TGCAGTGCTAGTTTGGGGAAGGGGAATTCACCCCTCCACTTT; CDR3: CSASLGKGNSPLHF
D: TRBD2; size: .; J: TRBJ2-3; V: TRBV11-3; DNA: TGTGCCAGCAGCTTAGGACTAGCGGGAGCAGATACGCAGTATTTT; CDR3: CASSLGLAGADTQYF
D: .; size: .; J: TRBJ1-3; V: TRBV2; DNA: TGTGCCAGCGAAGACAGGATCTCTGGAAACACCATATATTTT; CDR3: CASEDRISGNTIYF
D: TRBD2; size: .; J: TRBJ2-3; V: TRBV5-5; DNA: TGTGCCGTCCCCCGGGCCGGACTAGCGGGAGGGCCGGGGGATACGCAGTATTTT; CDR3: CAVPRAGLAGGPGDTQYF
D: TRBD1; size: .; J: TRBJ1-1; V: TRBV12-3/TRBV12-4; DNA: TGTGCCAGCAGTTCAGGGGGCGTCACTGAAGCTTTCTTT; CDR3: CASSSGGVTEAFF
D: .; size: .; J: TRBJ1-1; V: TRBV19; DNA: TGTGCCAGTACCCTCTCAGGTAGGGGGAACACTGAAGCTTTCTTT; CDR3: CASTLSGRGNTEAFF
D: TRBD1; size: .; J: TRBJ2-2; V: TRBV5-1; DNA: TGCGCCAGCAGCTTGGAGGGGGCCCAACTCGGGGAGCTGTTTTTT; CDR3: CASSLEGAQLGELFF
D: .; size: .; J: TRBJ2-3; V: TRBV12-2; DNA: TGTGCAAGTCGCTTATACACAGATACGCAGTATTTT; CDR3: CASRLYTDTQYF
D: TRBD2; size: .; J: TRBJ2-1; V: TRBV7-2; DNA: TGTGCCAGCAGCCTGGGGCTAGCGGGGGGTGAGCAGTTCTTC; CDR3: CASSLGLAGGEQFF
D: TRBD2; size: .; J: TRBJ2-7; V: TRBV3-1/TRBV3-2; DNA: TGTGCCAGCAGCTCGTCTAGCGGGAACGCGGGGGAGCAGTACTTC; CDR3: CASSSSSGNAGEQYF
D: TRBD2; size: .; J: TRBJ2-7; V: TRBV13; DNA: TGTGCCAGCAGCTTAGGAAGGACTAGCGGAGGGGAGCAGCAGTACTTC; CDR3: CASSLGRTSGGEQQYF
D: .; size: .; J: TRBJ1-3; V: TRBV30; DNA: TGTGCCTGGAGTGTCTTGTACTCTGGAAACACCATATATTTT; CDR3: CAWSVLYSGNTIYF
D: .; size: .; J: TRBJ1-6; V: TRBV6-6; DNA: TGTGCCAGCAACGGACAGTATAATTCACCCCTCCACTTT; CDR3: CASNGQYNSPLHF
D: .; size: .; J: TRBJ2-5; V: TRBV18; DNA: TGTGCCAGCTCACCATCGGCTAGCGCTGAGACCCAGTACTTC; CDR3: CASSPSASAETQYF
D: .; size: few; J: TRBJ1-1; V: TRBV27; DNA: TGTGCCAGCAGTTCCAGGGAACGGCTGAACACTGAAGCTTTCTTT; CDR3: CASSSRERLNTEAFF
D: .; size: .; J: TRBJ2-7; V: TRBV11-2; DNA: TGTGCCAGCAGCTTAGGGGTTGCCTACGAGCGATACGAGCAGTACTTC; CDR3: CASSLGVAYERYEQYF
D: TRBD2; size: .; J: TRBJ2-2; V: TRBV7-9; DNA: TGTGCCAGCAGCTTACATAGCGGGAGTGTCGGGGAGCTGTTTTTT; CDR3: CASSLHSGSVGELFF
D: .; size: .; J: TRBJ1-3; V: TRBV11-1; DNA: TGTGCCAGCAGCTCGACGGACAGCTCTGGAAACACCATATATTTT; CDR3: CASSSTDSSGNTIYF
D: .; size: many; J: TRBJ1-1; V: TRBV5-1; DNA: TGCGCCAGCAGCTCCGGGGGGAGTCCTGAAGCTTTCTTT; CDR3: CASSSGGSPEAFF
D: TRBD1; size: .; J: TRBJ1-2; V: TRBV27; DNA: TGTGCCAGCAGTTTACGTCCGGGACAGACCTATGGCTACACCTTC; CDR3: CASSLRPGQTYGYTF
D: .; size: .; J: TRBJ1-3; V: TRBV2; DNA: TGTGCCAGCACCCAGACTGGAAACACCATATATTTT; CDR3: CASTQTGNTIYF
D: .; size: .; J: TRBJ1-6; V: TRBV30; DNA: TGTGCCTGGAGTGTAGGAGGGCCGCAGCTTAGCTCCTATAATTCACCCCTCCACTTT; CDR3: CAWSVGGPQLSSYNSPLHF
D: TRBD1; size: .; J: TRBJ1-5; V: TRBV6-1; DNA: TGTGCCAGCAGTGAAGTAGGGACAGATAGCAATCAGCCCCAGCATTTT; CDR3: CASSEVGTDSNQPQHF
D: .; size: .; J: TRBJ1-4; V: TRBV2; DNA: TGTGCCAGCAGTAGGGGCGGCGCACAAACAGGGATTGGTTTT; CDR3: CASSRGGAQTGIGF
D: .; size: .; J: TRBJ2-1; V: TRBV6-5; DNA: TGTGCCAGCAGTTTGGTAATAGCCTACAATGAGCAGTTCTTC; CDR3: CASSLVIAYNEQFF
D: .; size: .; J: TRBJ2-7; V: TRBV18; DNA: TGTGCCAGCTCAGAGGACAGTTCCTACGAGCAGTACTTC; CDR3: CASSEDSSYEQYF